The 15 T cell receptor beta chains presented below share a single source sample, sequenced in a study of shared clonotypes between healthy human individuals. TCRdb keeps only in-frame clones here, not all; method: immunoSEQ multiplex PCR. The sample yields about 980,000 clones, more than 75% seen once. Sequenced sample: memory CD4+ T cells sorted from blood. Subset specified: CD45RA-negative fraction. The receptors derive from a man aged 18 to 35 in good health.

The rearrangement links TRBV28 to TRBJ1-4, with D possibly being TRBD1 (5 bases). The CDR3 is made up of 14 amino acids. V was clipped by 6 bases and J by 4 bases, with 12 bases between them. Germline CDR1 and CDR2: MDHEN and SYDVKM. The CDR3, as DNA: TGTGCCAGCAGCCCTCATGGGGGTAATGAAAAACTGTTTTTT. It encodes CASSPHGGNEKLFF.

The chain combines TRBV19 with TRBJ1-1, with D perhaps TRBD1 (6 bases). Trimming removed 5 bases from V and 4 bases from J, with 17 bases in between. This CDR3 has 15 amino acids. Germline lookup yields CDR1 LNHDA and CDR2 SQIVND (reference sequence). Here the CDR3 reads CASSSTGRWSTEAFF. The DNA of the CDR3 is TGTGCCAGTAGTTCAACAGGGAGGTGGAGCACTGAAGCTTTCTTT. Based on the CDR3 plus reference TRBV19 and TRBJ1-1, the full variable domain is DGGITQSPKYLFRKEGQNVTLSCEQNLNHDAMYWYRQDPGQGLRLIYYSQIVNDFQKGDIAEGYSVSREKKESFPLTVTSAQKNPTAFYLCASSSTGRWSTEAFFGQGTRLTVV.

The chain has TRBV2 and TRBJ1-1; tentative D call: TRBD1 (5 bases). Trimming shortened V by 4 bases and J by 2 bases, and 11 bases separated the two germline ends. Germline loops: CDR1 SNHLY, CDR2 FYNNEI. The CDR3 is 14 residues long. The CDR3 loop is CASSAARENTEAFF. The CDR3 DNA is TGTGCCAGCAGTGCCGCCAGGGAAAACACTGAAGCTTTCTTT.

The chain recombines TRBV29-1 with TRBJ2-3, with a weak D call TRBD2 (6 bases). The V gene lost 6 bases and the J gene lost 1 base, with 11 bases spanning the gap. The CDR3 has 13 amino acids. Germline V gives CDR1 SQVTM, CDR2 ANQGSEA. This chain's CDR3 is CSVDRERTDTQYF. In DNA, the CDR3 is TGCAGCGTCGATCGGGAGCGCACAGATACGCAGTATTTT.

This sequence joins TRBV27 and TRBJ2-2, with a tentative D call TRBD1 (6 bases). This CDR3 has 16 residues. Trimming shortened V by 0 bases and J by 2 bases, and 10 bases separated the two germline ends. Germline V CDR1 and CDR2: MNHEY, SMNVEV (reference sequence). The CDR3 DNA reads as TGTGCCAGCAGTTTATCGTCAGGGGTTAACACCGGGGAGCTGTTTTTT. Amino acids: CASSLSSGVNTGELFF.

This CDR3 is CASSSRGKTNTGELFF. The CDR3 DNA reads as TGTGCCAGTAGTTCTCGGGGGAAAACGAACACCGGGGAGCTGTTTTTT. V gene TRBV19 combines with J gene TRBJ2-2; perhaps TRBD2 as D (6 bases). CDR3 size: 16 residues. The V and J ends lost 5 bases and 0 bases respectively, with 13 bases between them. The germline V gene has CDR1 LNHDA and CDR2 SQIVND (reference sequence).

CDR3 protein: CASSVDGSGEPQHF. Written as DNA, the CDR3 is TGCGCCAGCAGCGTGGACGGTTCCGGGGAGCCCCAGCATTTT. The rearrangement uses TRBV5-1 and TRBJ1-5; D unclear. CDR1 is SGHRS and CDR2 is YFSETQ in the germline V gene. This CDR3 is built from 14 residues. V lost 4 bases and J 8 bases, leaving 16 bases between the germline ends.

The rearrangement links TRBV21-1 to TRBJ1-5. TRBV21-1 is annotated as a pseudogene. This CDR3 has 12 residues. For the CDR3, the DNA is TGTGCCAGCAGCAAAAGGGTTCAGCCCCAGCATTTT. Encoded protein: CASSKRVQPQHF.

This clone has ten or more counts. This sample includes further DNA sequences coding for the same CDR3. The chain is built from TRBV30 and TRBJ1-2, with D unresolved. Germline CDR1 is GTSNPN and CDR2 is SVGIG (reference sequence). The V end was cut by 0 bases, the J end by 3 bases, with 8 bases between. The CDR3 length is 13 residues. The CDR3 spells CAWSVGRDYGYTF. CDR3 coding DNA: TGTGCCTGGAGTGTAGGCCGAGACTATGGCTACACCTTC.

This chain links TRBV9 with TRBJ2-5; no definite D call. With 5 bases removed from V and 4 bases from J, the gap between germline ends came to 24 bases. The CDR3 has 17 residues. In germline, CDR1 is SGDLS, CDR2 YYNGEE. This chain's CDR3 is CASSRDQLSRWLETQYF. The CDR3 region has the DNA TGTGCCAGCAGTCGCGACCAACTAAGCAGGTGGTTAGAGACCCAGTACTTC.

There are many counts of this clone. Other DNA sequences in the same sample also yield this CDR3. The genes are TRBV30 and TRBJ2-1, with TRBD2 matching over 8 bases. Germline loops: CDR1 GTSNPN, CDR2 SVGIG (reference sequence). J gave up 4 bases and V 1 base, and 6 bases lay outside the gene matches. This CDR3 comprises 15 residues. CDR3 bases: TGTGCCTGGAGTGGGGGACTAGGGAGGTACAATGAGCAGTTCTTC. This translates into CAWSGGLGRYNEQFF.

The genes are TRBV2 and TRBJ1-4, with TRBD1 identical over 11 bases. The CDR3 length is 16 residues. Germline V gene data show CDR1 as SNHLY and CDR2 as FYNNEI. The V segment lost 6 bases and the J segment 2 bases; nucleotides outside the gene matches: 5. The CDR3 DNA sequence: TGTGCCAGCAGCCGGACAGGGGGCATCACTAATGAAAAACTGTTTTTT. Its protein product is CASSRTGGITNEKLFF.

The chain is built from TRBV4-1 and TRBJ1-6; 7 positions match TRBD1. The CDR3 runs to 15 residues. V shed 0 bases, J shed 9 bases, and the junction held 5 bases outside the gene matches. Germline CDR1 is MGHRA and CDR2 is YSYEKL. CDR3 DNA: TGCGCCAGCAGCCAAGAACCAGGGGGGATTTCACCCCTCCACTTT. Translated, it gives CASSQEPGGISPLHF.

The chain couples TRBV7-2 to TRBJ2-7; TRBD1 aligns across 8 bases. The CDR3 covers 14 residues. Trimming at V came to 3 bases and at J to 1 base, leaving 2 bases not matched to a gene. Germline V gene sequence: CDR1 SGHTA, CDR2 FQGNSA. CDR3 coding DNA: TGTGCCAGCAGCTTCCGGGACAGGTCCTACGAGCAGTACTTC. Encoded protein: CASSFRDRSYEQYF.

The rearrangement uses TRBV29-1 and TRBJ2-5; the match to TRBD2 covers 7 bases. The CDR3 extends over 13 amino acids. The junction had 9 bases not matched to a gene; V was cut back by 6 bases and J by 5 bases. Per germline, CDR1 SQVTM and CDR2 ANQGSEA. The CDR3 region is CSVAWGGKETQYF. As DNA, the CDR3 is TGCAGCGTGGCGTGGGGGGGGAAGGAGACCCAGTACTTC.